This T cell receptor beta chain was retrieved from a study of cytomegalovirus exposure and HLA in healthy donors. Use of 60 Vbeta and 13 Jbeta primers characterized the PCR. Sequencing used immunoSEQ multiplex PCR; TCRdb keeps in-frame clones, though not all of them. The sample holds approximately 140,000 clones; around 80% are singletons and the top ten take 2.5% to 4%. The sample was PBMCs. This receptor was taken from a man aged 35-49 years in good health and CMV-seronegative.

The CDR3 loop is CASSWRGSYNEQFF. The CDR3 bases are TGTGCCAGCAGCTGGCGGGGCTCCTACAATGAGCAGTTCTTC. This chain connects TRBV7-3 to TRBJ2-1, with a weak D call TRBD2 (6 bases). With 4 bases removed from V and 0 bases from J, the gap between germline ends came to 7 bases. Germline V gives CDR1 SGHTA, CDR2 FQGTGA. This CDR3 comprises 14 residues.